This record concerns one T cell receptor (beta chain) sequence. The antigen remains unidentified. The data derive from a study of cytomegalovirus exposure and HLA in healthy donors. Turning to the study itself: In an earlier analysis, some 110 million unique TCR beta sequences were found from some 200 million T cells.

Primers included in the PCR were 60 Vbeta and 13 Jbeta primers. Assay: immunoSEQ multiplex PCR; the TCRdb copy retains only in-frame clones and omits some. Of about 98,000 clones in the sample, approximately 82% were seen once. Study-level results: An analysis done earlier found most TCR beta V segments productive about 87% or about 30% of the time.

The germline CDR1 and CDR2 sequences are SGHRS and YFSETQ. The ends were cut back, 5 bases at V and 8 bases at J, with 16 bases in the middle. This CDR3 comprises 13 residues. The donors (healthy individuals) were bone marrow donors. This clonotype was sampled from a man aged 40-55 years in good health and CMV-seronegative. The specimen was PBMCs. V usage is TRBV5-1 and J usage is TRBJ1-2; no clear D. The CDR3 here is CASRPPAYEGYTF. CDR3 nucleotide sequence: TGCGCCAGCAGACCGCCCGCCTATGAGGGCTACACCTTC.